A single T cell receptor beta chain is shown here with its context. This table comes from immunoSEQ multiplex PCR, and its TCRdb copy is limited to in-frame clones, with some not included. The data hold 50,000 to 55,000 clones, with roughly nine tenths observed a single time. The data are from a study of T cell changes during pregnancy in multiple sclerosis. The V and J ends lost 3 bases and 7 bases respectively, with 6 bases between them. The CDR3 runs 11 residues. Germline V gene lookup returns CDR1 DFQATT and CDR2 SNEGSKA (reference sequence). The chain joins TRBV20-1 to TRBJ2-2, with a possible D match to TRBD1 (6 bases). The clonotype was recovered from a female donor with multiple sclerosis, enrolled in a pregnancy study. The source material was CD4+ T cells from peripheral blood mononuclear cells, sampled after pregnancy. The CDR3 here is CSARDSGELFF. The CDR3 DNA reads TGCAGTGCTAGGGACAGCGGGGAGCTGTTTTTT.